Included here is one TCR beta chain sequence, with context. The method was immunoSEQ multiplex PCR; TCRdb's version includes in-frame clones alone and lacks a portion of them. The table includes more than 65,000 clones, about 89% detected once. These data belong to a study of T cell changes during pregnancy in multiple sclerosis. The CDR3 covers 12 residues. Germline CDR1 reads SGHRS; CDR2 reads YFSETQ. Trimming pared 2 bases from V and 7 bases from J, leaving 7 bases between. This clonotype was obtained from a female donor with multiple sclerosis, enrolled in a pregnancy study. The chain uses TRBV5-1 and TRBJ2-1, with D unresolved. Sequenced here: peripheral blood, sampled in the first trimester of pregnancy. This CDR3 is CASSFVSNEQFF. CDR3 DNA sequence: TGCGCCAGCAGCTTTGTATCGAATGAGCAGTTCTTC.